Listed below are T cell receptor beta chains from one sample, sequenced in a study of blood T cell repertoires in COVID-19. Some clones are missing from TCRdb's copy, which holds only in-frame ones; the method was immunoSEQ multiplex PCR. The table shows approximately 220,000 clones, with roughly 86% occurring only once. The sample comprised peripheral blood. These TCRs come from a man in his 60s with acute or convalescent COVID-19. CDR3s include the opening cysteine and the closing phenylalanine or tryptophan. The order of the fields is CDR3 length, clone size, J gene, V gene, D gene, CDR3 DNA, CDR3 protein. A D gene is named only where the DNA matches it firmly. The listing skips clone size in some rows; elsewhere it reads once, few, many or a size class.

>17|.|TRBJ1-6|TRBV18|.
TGTGCCAGCTCACACACCCCAACGACAGGATTGGATTCACCCCTCCACTTT
CASSHTPTTGLDSPLHF
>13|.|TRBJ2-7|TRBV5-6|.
TGTGCCAGCAGCTTTAATAAAGCAACTGAGCAGTACTTC
CASSFNKATEQYF
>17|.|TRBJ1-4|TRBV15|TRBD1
TGTGCCACCAGCAGAGTTTCGACAGGGGGACTTAATGAAAAACTGTTTTTT
CATSRVSTGGLNEKLFF
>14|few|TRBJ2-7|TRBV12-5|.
TGTGCTAGTGGTTCCAAGGCAGGGGGGCGCGAGCAGTACTTC
CASGSKAGGREQYF
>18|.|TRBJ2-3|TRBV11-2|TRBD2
TGTGCCAGCAGCTTAGGCGCGGGACTAGCGGCACCCTGGGATACGCAGTATTTT
CASSLGAGLAAPWDTQYF
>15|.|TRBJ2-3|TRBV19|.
TGTGCCAGTAGTTTCCTCCCGGGGAGCACAGATACGCAGTATTTT
CASSFLPGSTDTQYF
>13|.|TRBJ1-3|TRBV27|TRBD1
TGTGCCAGCAGTCAGGGGGCCGGAAACACCATATATTTT
CASSQGAGNTIYF
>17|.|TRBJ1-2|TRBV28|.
TGTGCCAGCACCCTCGCCCGAAATCCCAGGCGCCATTATGGCTACACCTTC
CASTLARNPRRHYGYTF
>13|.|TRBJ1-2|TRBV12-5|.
TGTGCTAGTGGTTTGGACAGGGCCTATGGCTACACCTTC
CASGLDRAYGYTF
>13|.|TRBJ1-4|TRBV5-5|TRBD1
TGTGCCAGCAGCTTGGCCGGACAGGGGGCCCACGCTTTT
CASSLAGQGAHAF
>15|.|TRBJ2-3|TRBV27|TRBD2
TGTGCCAGCATTCCTGGGGTAGCGGGGGAGGATACGCAGTATTTT
CASIPGVAGEDTQYF
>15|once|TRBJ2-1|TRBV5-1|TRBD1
TGCGCCAGCAGCCCGGGACAGGGGGCGTTCTATGAGCAGTTCTTC
CASSPGQGAFYEQFF
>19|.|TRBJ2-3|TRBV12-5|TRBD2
TGTGCTAGTGGTTTCTTCAGAACTAGCGGGGGCCATAGCACAGATACGCAGTATTTT
CASGFFRTSGGHSTDTQYF
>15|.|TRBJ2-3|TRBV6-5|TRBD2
TGTGCCAGCAGATCCTTGACTAGCCGCACAGATACGCAGTATTTT
CASRSLTSRTDTQYF
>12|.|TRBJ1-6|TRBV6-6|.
TGTGCCAGCATGAGGGAAAATTCACCCCTCCACTTT
CASMRENSPLHF
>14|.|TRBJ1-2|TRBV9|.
TGTGCCAGCAGCCCATGGACAGCTAACTATGGCTACACCTTC
CASSPWTANYGYTF
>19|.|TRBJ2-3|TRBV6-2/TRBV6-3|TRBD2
TGTGCCAGCAGCCCCGGACTAGCGGGGGGGCTTCCTATCACAGATACGCAGTATTTT
CASSPGLAGGLPITDTQYF
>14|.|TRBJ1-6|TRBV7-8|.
TGTGCCAGCAGCTTATCCAGGGATAATTCACCCCTCCACTTT
CASSLSRDNSPLHF